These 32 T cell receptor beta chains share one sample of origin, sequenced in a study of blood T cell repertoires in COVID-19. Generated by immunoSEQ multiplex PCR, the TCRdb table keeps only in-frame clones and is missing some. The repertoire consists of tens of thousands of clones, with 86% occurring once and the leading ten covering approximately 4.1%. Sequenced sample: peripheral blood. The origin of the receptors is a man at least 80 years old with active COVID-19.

The CDR3 region is CASSVTGGYNEQFF. CDR3 DNA: TGTGCCAGCAGTGTAACAGGGGGCTACAATGAGCAGTTCTTC. V gene TRBV6-4 combines with J gene TRBJ2-1, with 8 bases that match TRBD1. The CDR3 is made up of 14 amino acids. Germline V gene data show CDR1 as MRHNA and CDR2 as SNTAGT. With 4 bases clipped from V and 3 bases from J, the junction kept 2 bases outside the gene matches.

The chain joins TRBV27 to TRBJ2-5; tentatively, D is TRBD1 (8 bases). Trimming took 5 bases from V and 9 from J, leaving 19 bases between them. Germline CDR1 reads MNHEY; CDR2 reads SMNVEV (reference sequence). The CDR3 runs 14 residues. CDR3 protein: CASSRTGTAGAQYF. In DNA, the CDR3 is TGTGCCAGCAGTCGGACAGGGACGGCGGGGGCCCAGTACTTC.

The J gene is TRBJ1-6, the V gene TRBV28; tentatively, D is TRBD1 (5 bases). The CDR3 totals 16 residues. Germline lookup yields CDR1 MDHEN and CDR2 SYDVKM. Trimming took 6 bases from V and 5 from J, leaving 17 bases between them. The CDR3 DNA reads TGTGCCAGCAGCGTAGCCCGACAGCTTAATAATTCACCCCTCCACTTT. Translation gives CASSVARQLNNSPLHF.

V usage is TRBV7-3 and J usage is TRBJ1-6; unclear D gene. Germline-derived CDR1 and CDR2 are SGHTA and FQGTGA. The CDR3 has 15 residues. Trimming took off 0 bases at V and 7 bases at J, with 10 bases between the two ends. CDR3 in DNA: TGTGCCAGCAGCTTAACTCATAAAAGCAATTCACCCCTCCACTTT. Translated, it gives CASSLTHKSNSPLHF. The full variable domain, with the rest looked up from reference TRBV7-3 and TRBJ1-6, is GAGVSQTPSNKVTEKGKYVELRCDPISGHTALYWYRQSLGQGPEFLIYFQGTGAADDSGLPNDRFFAVRPEGSVSTLKIQRTERGDSAVYLCASSLTHKSNSPLHFGNGTRLTVT.

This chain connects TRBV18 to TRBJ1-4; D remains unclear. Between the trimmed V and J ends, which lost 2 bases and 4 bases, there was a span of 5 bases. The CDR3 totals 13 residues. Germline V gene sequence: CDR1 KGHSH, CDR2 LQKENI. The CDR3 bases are TGTGCCAGCTCACCAGGGAGTAATGAAAAACTGTTTTTT. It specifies CASSPGSNEKLFF.

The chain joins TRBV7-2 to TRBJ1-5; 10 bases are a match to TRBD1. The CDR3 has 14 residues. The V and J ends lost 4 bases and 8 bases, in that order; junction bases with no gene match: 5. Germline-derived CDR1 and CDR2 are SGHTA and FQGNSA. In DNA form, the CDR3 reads TGTGCCAGCAGCTCGGGGACAGGGGATGAGCCCCAGCATTTT. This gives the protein CASSSGTGDEPQHF.

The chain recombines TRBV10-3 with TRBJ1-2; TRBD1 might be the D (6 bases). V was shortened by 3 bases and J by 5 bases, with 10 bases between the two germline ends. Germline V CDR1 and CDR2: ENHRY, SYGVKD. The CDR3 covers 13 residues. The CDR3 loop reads CAISDQGKYGYTF. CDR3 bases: TGTGCCATCAGTGACCAGGGGAAGTATGGCTACACCTTC.

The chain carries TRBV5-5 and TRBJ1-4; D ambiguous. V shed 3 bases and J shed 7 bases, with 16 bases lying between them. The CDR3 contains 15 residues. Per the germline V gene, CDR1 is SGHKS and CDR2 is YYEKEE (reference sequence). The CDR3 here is CASSWEGGKGEKLFF. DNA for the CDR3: TGTGCCAGCAGCTGGGAAGGAGGGAAAGGTGAAAAACTGTTTTTT.

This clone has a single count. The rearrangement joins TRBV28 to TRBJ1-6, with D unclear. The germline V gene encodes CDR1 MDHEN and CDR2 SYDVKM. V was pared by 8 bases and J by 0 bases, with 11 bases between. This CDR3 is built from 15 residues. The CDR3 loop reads CASRAGSSYNSPLHF. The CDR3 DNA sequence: TGTGCCAGCCGGGCCGGGAGCTCCTATAATTCACCCCTCCACTTT.

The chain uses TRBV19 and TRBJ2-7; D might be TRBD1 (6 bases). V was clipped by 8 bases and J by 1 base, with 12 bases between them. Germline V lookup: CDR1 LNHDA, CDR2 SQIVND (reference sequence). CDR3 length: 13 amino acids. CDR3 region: CASSGTPSYEQYF. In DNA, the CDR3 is TGTGCCAGTTCCGGGACACCATCCTACGAGCAGTACTTC.

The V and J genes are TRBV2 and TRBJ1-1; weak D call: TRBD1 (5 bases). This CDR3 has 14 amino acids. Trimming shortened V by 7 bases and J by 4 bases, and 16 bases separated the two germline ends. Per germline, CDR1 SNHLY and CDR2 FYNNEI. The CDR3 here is CASKRGREGTEAFF. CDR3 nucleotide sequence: TGTGCCAGCAAGCGGGGCAGAGAGGGCACTGAAGCTTTCTTT.

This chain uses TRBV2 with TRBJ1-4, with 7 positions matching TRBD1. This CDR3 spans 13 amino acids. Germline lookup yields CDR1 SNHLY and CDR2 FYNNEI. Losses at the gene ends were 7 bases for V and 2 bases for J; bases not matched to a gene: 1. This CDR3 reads CASTDRTNEKLFF. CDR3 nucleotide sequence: TGTGCCAGCACGGACAGGACTAATGAAAAACTGTTTTTT.

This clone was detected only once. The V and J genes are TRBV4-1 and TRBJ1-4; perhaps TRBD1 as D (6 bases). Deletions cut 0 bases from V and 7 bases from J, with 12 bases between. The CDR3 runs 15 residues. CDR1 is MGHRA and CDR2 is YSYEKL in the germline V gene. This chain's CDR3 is CASSQEGGGSEKLFF. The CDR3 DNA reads TGCGCCAGCAGCCAAGAAGGGGGGGGAAGTGAAAAACTGTTTTTT.

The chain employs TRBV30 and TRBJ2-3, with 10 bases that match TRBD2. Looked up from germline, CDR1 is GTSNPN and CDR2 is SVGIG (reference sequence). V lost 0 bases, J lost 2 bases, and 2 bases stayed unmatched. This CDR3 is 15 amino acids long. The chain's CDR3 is CAWSVAGGITDTQYF. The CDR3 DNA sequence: TGTGCCTGGAGTGTAGCGGGAGGGATCACAGATACGCAGTATTTT.

The CDR3 loop reads CASSLGSGANTGELFF. The CDR3 DNA follows: TGTGCCAGCAGCTTAGGGTCGGGAGCTAACACCGGGGAGCTGTTTTTT. The chain carries TRBV7-9 and TRBJ2-2; D is possibly TRBD2 (6 bases). The germline V gene has CDR1 SEHNR and CDR2 FQNEAQ (reference sequence). V was clipped by 1 base and J by 2 bases, with 11 bases between them. This CDR3 is 16 amino acids long.

The CDR3 DNA reads TGCGCCAGCAGCCACCCGGGACTAGCGGGAAAAGGCAATGAGCAGTTCTTC. Protein product: CASSHPGLAGKGNEQFF. The chain links TRBV4-3 to TRBJ2-1; 13 nucleotides agree with TRBD2. V trimming: 3 bases; J trimming: 6 bases; junction bases outside the gene matches: 8. The CDR3 length is 17 residues. CDR1 is LGHNA and CDR2 is YSLEER in the germline V gene.

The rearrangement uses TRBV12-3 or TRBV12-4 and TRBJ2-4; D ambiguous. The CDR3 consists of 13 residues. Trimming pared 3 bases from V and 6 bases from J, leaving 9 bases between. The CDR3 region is CASSFGGTNIQYF. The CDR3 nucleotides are TGTGCCAGCAGTTTTGGCGGAACAAACATTCAGTACTTC.

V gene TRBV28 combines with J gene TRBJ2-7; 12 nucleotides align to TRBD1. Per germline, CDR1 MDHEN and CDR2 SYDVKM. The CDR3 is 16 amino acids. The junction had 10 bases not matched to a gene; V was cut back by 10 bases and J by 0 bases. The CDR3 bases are TGTGCCACCTCAACCGGGACAGGGGGCATCTCCTACGAGCAGTACTTC. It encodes CATSTGTGGISYEQYF.

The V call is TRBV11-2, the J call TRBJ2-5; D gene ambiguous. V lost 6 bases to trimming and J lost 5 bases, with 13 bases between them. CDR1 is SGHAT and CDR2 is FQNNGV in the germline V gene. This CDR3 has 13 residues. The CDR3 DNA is TGTGCCAGCAGTCAAGGTTTCAGGGAGACCCAGTACTTC. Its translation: CASSQGFRETQYF.

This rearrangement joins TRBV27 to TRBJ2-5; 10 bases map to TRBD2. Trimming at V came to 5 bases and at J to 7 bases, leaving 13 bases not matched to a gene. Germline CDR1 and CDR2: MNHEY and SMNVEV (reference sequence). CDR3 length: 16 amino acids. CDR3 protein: CASSLRASGGSGTQYF. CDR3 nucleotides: TGTGCCAGCAGTCTTCGGGCTAGCGGGGGCTCGGGGACCCAGTACTTC.

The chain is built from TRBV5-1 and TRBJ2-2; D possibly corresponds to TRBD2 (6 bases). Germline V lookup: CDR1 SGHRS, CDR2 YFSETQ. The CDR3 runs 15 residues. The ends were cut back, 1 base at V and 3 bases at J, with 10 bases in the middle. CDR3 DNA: TGCGCCAGCAGCTTGCGGGAGCTCGACACCGGGGAGCTGTTTTTT. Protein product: CASSLRELDTGELFF.

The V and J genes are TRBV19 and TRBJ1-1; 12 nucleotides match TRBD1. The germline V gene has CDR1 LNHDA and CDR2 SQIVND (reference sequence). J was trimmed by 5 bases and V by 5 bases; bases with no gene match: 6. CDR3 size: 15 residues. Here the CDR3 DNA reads TGTGCCAGTAGTGGGACAGGGGGCAGTGGGACTGAAGCTTTCTTT. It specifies CASSGTGGSGTEAFF. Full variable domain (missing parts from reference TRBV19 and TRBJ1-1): DGGITQSPKYLFRKEGQNVTLSCEQNLNHDAMYWYRQDPGQGLRLIYYSQIVNDFQKGDIAEGYSVSREKKESFPLTVTSAQKNPTAFYLCASSGTGGSGTEAFFGQGTRLTVV.

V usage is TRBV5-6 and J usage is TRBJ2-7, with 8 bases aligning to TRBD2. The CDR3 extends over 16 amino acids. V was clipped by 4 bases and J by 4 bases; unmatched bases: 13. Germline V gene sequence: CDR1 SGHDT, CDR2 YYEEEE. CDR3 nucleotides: TGTGCCAGCAGCGCAATCACAACTAGCGGCTTGTACGAGCAGTACTTC. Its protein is CASSAITTSGLYEQYF.

The CDR3 loop is CASSRGTGNTGELFF. The CDR3 nucleotides are TGTGCCAGCAGCCGAGGGACAGGGAACACCGGGGAGCTGTTTTTT. V is TRBV6-5 and J is TRBJ2-2, with 8 bases lining up with TRBD1. The CDR3 loop spans 15 amino acids. Germline CDR1 is MNHEY and CDR2 is SVGAGI. J lost 1 base, V lost 6 bases, and 4 bases had no gene match.

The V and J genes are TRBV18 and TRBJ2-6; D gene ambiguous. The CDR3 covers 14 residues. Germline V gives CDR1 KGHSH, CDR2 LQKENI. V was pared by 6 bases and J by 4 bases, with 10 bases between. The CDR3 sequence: CASSNVGGANVLTF. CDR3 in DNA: TGTGCCAGCTCGAACGTTGGCGGGGCCAACGTCCTGACTTTC.

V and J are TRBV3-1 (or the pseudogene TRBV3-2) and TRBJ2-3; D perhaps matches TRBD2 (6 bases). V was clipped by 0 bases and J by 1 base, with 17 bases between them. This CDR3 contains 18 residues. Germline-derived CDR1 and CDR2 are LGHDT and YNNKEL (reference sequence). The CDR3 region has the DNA TGTGCCAGCAGCCAAGAAGCGAAGCCTCGGGGGTGCACAGATACGCAGTATTTT. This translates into CASSQEAKPRGCTDTQYF.

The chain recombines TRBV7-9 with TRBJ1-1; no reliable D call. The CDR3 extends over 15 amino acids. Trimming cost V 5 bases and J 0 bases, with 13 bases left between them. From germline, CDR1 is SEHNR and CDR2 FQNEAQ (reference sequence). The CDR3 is CASSRTSSVNTEAFF. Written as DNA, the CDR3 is TGTGCCAGCAGCCGCACGTCGTCGGTGAACACTGAAGCTTTCTTT.

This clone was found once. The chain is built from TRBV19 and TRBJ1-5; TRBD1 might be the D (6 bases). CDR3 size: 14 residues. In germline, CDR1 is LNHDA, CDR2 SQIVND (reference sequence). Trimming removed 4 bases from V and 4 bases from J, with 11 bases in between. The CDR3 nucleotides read TGTGCCAGTAGTACGTCAAGGGGGAATCAGCCCCAGCATTTT. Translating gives CASSTSRGNQPQHF.

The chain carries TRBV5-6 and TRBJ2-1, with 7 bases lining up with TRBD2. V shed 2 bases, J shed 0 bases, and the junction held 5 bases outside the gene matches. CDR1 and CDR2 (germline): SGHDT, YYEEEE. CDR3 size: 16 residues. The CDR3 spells CASSLTSASSYNEQFF. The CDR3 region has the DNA TGTGCCAGCAGCTTAACTAGCGCGAGCTCCTACAATGAGCAGTTCTTC. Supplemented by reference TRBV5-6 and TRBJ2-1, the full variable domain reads DAGVTQSPTHLIKTRGQQVTLRCSPKSGHDTVSWYQQALGQGPQFIFQYYEEEERQRGNFPDRFSGHQFPNYSSELNVNALLLGDSALYLCASSLTSASSYNEQFFGPGTRLTVL.

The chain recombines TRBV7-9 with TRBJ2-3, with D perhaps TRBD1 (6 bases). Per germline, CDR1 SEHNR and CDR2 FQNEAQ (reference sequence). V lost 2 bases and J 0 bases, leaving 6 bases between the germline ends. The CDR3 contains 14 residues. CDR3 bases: TGTGCCAGCAGCTTAAGGGGGAGCACAGATACGCAGTATTTT. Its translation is CASSLRGSTDTQYF.

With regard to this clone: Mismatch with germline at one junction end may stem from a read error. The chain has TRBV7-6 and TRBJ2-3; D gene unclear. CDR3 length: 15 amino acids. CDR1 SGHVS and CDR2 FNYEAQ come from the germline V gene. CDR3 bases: TGTGCCAGCATGACCCCCTTCCTGGGCACGGATACGCAGTATTTT. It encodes CASMTPFLGTDTQYF.

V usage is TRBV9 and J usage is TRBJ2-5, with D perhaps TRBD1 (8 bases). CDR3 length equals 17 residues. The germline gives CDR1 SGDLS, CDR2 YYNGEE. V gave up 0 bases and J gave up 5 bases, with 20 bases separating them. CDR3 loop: CASSVGAEQGGSETQYF. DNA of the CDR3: TGTGCCAGCAGCGTAGGTGCTGAACAGGGGGGGTCTGAGACCCAGTACTTC.